The 4 T cell receptor beta chains listed next were all sequenced from one sample in a study of T cell changes during pregnancy in multiple sclerosis. TCRdb keeps only in-frame clones here, not all; method: immunoSEQ multiplex PCR. This sample yields about 66,000 clones, of which roughly 90% are seen a single time; about 5.8% belongs to the top ten. The sequencing used CD8+ T cells from peripheral blood mononuclear cells, collected before pregnancy. Every receptor here comes from a female donor with multiple sclerosis, enrolled in a pregnancy study.

The chain links TRBV29-1 to TRBJ2-7; 8 positions agree with TRBD1. Looked up from germline, CDR1 is SQVTM and CDR2 is ANQGSEA. The junction had 10 bases not matched to a gene; V was cut back by 4 bases and J by 5 bases. CDR3 length: 14 amino acids. CDR3 residues: CSVVGQGGEDEQYF. The DNA of the CDR3 is TGCAGCGTTGTAGGACAGGGAGGTGAGGACGAGCAGTACTTC.

The chain employs TRBV6-5 and TRBJ1-4; D remains ambiguous. Germline V gene data show CDR1 as MNHEY and CDR2 as SVGAGI. This CDR3 comprises 11 residues. With 5 bases removed from V and 5 bases from J, the gap between germline ends came to 3 bases. The DNA for the CDR3 is TGTGCCAGCAGTCAAAATGAAAAACTGTTTTTT. It is translated as CASSQNEKLFF.

This chain uses TRBV6-1 with TRBJ1-2, with a tentative D call TRBD1 (6 bases). Trimming left V 4 bases short and J 8 bases short, with 11 bases between. The CDR3 runs 12 residues. Germline CDR1 reads MNHNS; CDR2 reads SASEGT. The CDR3 sequence: CASSGGRDGYTF. CDR3 sequence (DNA): TGTGCCAGCAGTGGGGGGCGCGACGGCTACACCTTC.

This rearrangement joins TRBV7-2 to TRBJ2-1; 10 bases match TRBD2. This CDR3 contains 15 residues. Germline V CDR1 and CDR2: SGHTA, FQGNSA. V shed 5 bases, J shed 5 bases, and the junction held 6 bases outside the gene matches. This CDR3 is CASSPAGGAHNEQFF. CDR3 coding DNA: TGTGCCAGCAGCCCAGCGGGGGGGGCTCACAATGAGCAGTTCTTC.